One and the same sample provided the 16 T cell receptor beta chains below, sequenced in a study of cytomegalovirus exposure and HLA in healthy donors. TCRdb keeps only in-frame clones here, not all; method: immunoSEQ multiplex PCR. The sample has under 250,000 clones; about three quarters are singletons. Sequencing was performed on PBMCs. Source of these receptors: a woman aged 30 to 39 in good health and CMV-seronegative.

DNA of the CDR3: TGTGCCAGCAGTTTATACGGACAGGGGACGGGTCAGCCCCAGCATTTT. Amino acid sequence: CASSLYGQGTGQPQHF. The V and J genes are TRBV27 and TRBJ1-5; 9 bases are a match to TRBD1. Germline CDR1 MNHEY, CDR2 SMNVEV (reference sequence). The CDR3 extends over 16 amino acids. Losses at the gene ends were 1 base for V and 6 bases for J; bases not matched to a gene: 7.

V usage is TRBV9 and J usage is TRBJ1-4; no clear D gene. V lost 0 bases and J lost 0, with 9 bases in between. Germline V gene sequence: CDR1 SGDLS, CDR2 YYNGEE. The CDR3 length is 16 residues. This chain's CDR3 is CASSVAGRPTNEKLFF. The CDR3 region has the DNA TGTGCCAGCAGCGTAGCCGGCAGGCCAACTAATGAAAAACTGTTTTTT.

This rearrangement joins TRBV2 to TRBJ2-2; 10 bases map to TRBD2. The germline V gene encodes CDR1 SNHLY and CDR2 FYNNEI. The CDR3 totals 15 residues. Trimming at V came to 5 bases and at J to 2 bases, leaving 2 bases not matched to a gene. This CDR3 reads CASSRTSGNTGELFF. For the CDR3, the DNA is TGTGCCAGCAGTAGGACTAGCGGAAACACCGGGGAGCTGTTTTTT.

The chain carries TRBV4-1 and TRBJ1-5; 10 nucleotides line up with TRBD1. The germline V gene has CDR1 MGHRA and CDR2 YSYEKL. With V trimmed by 3 bases and J by 9 bases, 11 bases remained unmatched. This CDR3 has 16 residues. The chain's CDR3 is CASSQGRQGAEWPQHF. The CDR3 DNA follows: TGCGCCAGCAGCCAGGGTAGACAGGGGGCTGAGTGGCCCCAGCATTTT.

This rearrangement joins TRBV11-3 to TRBJ2-2; possibly TRBD1 for D (5 bases). The length of the CDR3 is 13 residues. The V gene lost 4 bases and the J gene lost 7 bases, with 10 bases spanning the gap. Germline-derived CDR1 and CDR2 are SGHNT and YENEEA. The CDR3 region has the DNA TGTGCCAGCAGCTCCAGGGCTTACGGGGAGCTGTTTTTT. As protein: CASSSRAYGELFF.

Concerning this clone: Other DNA sequences from this sample encode an identical CDR3 as well. The chain carries TRBV18 and TRBJ2-7, with D perhaps TRBD1 (6 bases). The length of the CDR3 is 13 residues. Germline V gives CDR1 KGHSH, CDR2 LQKENI. V lost 4 bases, J lost 2 bases, and 9 bases lay in between. CDR3 loop: CASSQGTPYEQYF. CDR3 bases: TGTGCCAGCTCACAAGGGACACCCTACGAGCAGTACTTC.

The chain employs TRBV27 and TRBJ1-2; 7 bases agree with TRBD1. V was clipped by 6 bases and J by 7 bases; unmatched bases: 17. There are 16 residues in the CDR3. Germline V CDR1 and CDR2: MNHEY, SMNVEV (reference sequence). The CDR3 loop is CASSPRSGRGRGGYTF. In nucleotides, the CDR3 is TGTGCCAGCAGCCCTAGGTCGGGCAGGGGGAGAGGTGGCTACACCTTC.

This chain joins TRBV12-5 and TRBJ1-5; no reliable D call. The CDR3 totals 13 residues. The germline V gene has CDR1 LGHNT and CDR2 FRNRAP. Trimming took 3 bases from V and 4 from J, leaving 7 bases between them. DNA for the CDR3: TGTGCTAGTGGTTTACTGAGAAATCAGCCCCAGCATTTT. Protein sequence: CASGLLRNQPQHF.

The chain uses TRBV9 and TRBJ1-1, with D unresolved. V was shortened by 3 bases and J by 1 base, with 10 bases between the two germline ends. Germline V CDR1 and CDR2: SGDLS, YYNGEE. The CDR3 is 14 amino acids. Here the CDR3 reads CASSEQPRNTEAFF. The CDR3, as DNA: TGTGCCAGCAGCGAACAGCCCCGGAACACTGAAGCTTTCTTT.

The V gene is TRBV6-1, the J gene TRBJ2-3, with 9 positions matching TRBD2. Looked up from germline, CDR1 is MNHNS and CDR2 is SASEGT. This CDR3 has 16 residues. With V trimmed by 4 bases and J by 2 bases, 7 bases remained unmatched. As DNA, the CDR3 is TGTGCCAGCAGTGTATTAGCGGGAGTATACACAGATACGCAGTATTTT. As protein: CASSVLAGVYTDTQYF.

The J gene is TRBJ2-5, the V gene TRBV2; 7 bases agree with TRBD2. Germline loops: CDR1 SNHLY, CDR2 FYNNEI. The CDR3 has 15 amino acids. Trimming removed 4 bases from V and 2 bases from J; junction bases left unmatched: 7. CDR3 sequence: CASSGGQGGQETQYF. In nucleotides, the CDR3 is TGTGCCAGCAGTGGTGGGCAGGGAGGGCAAGAGACCCAGTACTTC.

This clone was observed a handful of times. V and J are TRBV30 and TRBJ2-4; 9 bases are a match to TRBD2. The germline CDR1 and CDR2 sequences are GTSNPN and SVGIG (reference sequence). J lost 0 bases, V lost 3 bases, and 0 bases had no gene match. The length of the CDR3 is 14 residues. CDR3 loop: CAWRLAGAKNIQYF. Written as DNA, the CDR3 is TGTGCCTGGAGACTAGCGGGAGCCAAAAACATTCAGTACTTC.

The chain links TRBV6-1 to TRBJ1-2; maybe TRBD1 (6 bases). This CDR3 has 14 residues. CDR1 and CDR2 from the germline V gene are MNHNS and SASEGT. Trimming cost V 6 bases and J 4 bases, with 15 bases left between them. The CDR3 region is CASSPIRGVYGYTF. CDR3 nucleotides: TGTGCCAGCAGCCCGATCAGGGGCGTCTATGGCTACACCTTC.

J is TRBJ1-1 and V is TRBV5-1; 7 bases line up with TRBD1. The CDR3 is 14 amino acids. The trim removed 1 base at V and 4 bases at J, leaving 4 bases unmatched. Germline CDR1 is SGHRS and CDR2 is YFSETQ. In DNA form, the CDR3 reads TGCGCCAGCAGCTTGAGACAGGGAGGCACTGAAGCTTTCTTT. This codes for CASSLRQGGTEAFF.

The chain links TRBV28 to TRBJ2-2, with 13 bases fitting TRBD2. The CDR3 contains 17 residues. CDR1 MDHEN and CDR2 SYDVKM come from the germline V gene. V dropped 8 bases and J dropped 6; count of bases not matched to a gene: 12. DNA of the CDR3: TGTGCCAGCTCCTCTTGGGAACTAGCGGGGGGGCCCGGGGAGCTGTTTTTT. Translated, it gives CASSSWELAGGPGELFF.

The chain recombines TRBV7-3 with TRBJ1-6; TRBD1 is a possible D gene (5 bases). Germline V gene lookup returns CDR1 SGHTA and CDR2 FQGTGA. Between the trimmed V and J ends, which lost 6 bases and 7 bases, there was a span of 19 bases. The CDR3 covers 16 residues. CDR3 bases: TGTGCCAGCAGTTGGGGGGGACCAACTGAAAATTCACCCCTCCACTTT. It encodes CASSWGGPTENSPLHF.